Listed below are T cell receptor beta chains from one sample, sequenced in a study of shared clonotypes between healthy human individuals. The repertoire was sequenced with immunoSEQ multiplex PCR; TCRdb's copy has only in-frame clones and lacks some. This table has about 2.1 million clones, over 85% appearing once. Sequencing was carried out using naive CD8+ T cells from PBMCs. These receptor sequences come from a man younger than 30 in good health. Some clones in this sample may be carry-over from other donors' samples. Each CDR3 is given with its conserved first and last residue. A D gene is named only where the DNA matches it firmly. Clone size is stated in some rows and not others, as once, few, many or a class when expanded.

d_call j_call v_call cdr3_length clone_size cdr3_aa cdr3_nt
- TRBJ2-5 TRBV5-4 14 - CASSGDLFAETQYF TGTGCCAGCAGCGGGGACCTGTTTGCAGAGACCCAGTACTTC
- TRBJ1-2 TRBV27 15 - CASSLRGAPSYGYTF TGTGCCAGCAGTTTACGAGGGGCCCCTAGTTATGGCTACACCTTC
- TRBJ2-7 TRBV28 14 - CASTLRGYTYEQYF TGTGCCAGCACCCTGAGGGGCTATACCTACGAGCAGTACTTC
- TRBJ2-7 TRBV27 13 - CASSLLQTYEQYF TGTGCCAGCAGTTTACTTCAAACCTACGAGCAGTACTTC
- TRBJ2-1 TRBV27 12 - CASSLGLGEQFF TGTGCCAGCAGTTTAGGGTTAGGTGAGCAGTTCTTC
- TRBJ2-1 TRBV6-5 15 - CASSFWGRSYNEQFF TGTGCCAGCAGTTTTTGGGGGAGGTCCTACAATGAGCAGTTCTTC
- TRBJ1-1 TRBV13 15 - CASSLGREVNTEAFF TGTGCCAGCAGCTTAGGCCGAGAGGTGAACACTGAAGCTTTCTTT
- TRBJ2-2 TRBV6-5 16 - CASSYSGGLSTGELFF TGTGCCAGCAGTTACTCGGGGGGACTCTCTACCGGGGAGCTGTTTTTT
- TRBJ2-5 TRBV11-1 14 - CASSPGPAGETQYF TGTGCCAGCAGCCCGGGACCGGCGGGAGAGACCCAGTACTTC
TRBD1 TRBJ2-7 TRBV4-3 16 - CASSQSRGTGDYEQYF TGCGCCAGCAGCCAAAGTCGCGGGACAGGGGACTACGAGCAGTACTTC
- TRBJ2-2 TRBV4-2 17 - CASSQQDRTLNTGELFF TGTGCCAGCAGCCAACAAGACAGGACTCTGAACACCGGGGAGCTGTTTTTT
- TRBJ2-7 TRBV27 14 - CASSSGGTPYEQYF TGTGCCAGCAGTTCTGGTGGGACACCCTACGAGCAGTACTTC
- TRBJ2-6 TRBV28 16 - CASSPGVAGGANVLTF TGTGCCAGCAGTCCCGGGGTCGCGGGAGGGGCCAACGTCCTGACTTTC
- TRBJ2-7 TRBV11-2 16 - CASSIWGLAHSYEQYF TGTGCCAGCAGCATTTGGGGCTTAGCGCATTCCTACGAGCAGTACTTC
- TRBJ1-2 TRBV4-1 15 - CASSSSPGGNYGYTF TGCGCCAGCAGCAGTTCTCCAGGCGGTAACTATGGCTACACCTTC
- TRBJ1-1 TRBV19 14 - CASSISVAPGEAFF TGTGCCAGTAGTATTTCGGTGGCACCAGGTGAAGCTTTCTTT
TRBD2 TRBJ2-1 TRBV28 19 - CASSLILAGAEILNNEQFF TGTGCCAGCAGTTTAATACTAGCGGGAGCCGAAATTCTTAACAATGAGCAGTTCTTC
- TRBJ2-5 TRBV11-3 14 - CASSSSGELETQYF TGTGCCAGCAGTTCGTCAGGAGAATTGGAGACCCAGTACTTC
TRBD1 TRBJ2-5 TRBV7-9 14 - CASSPQGEQETQYF TGTGCCAGCAGCCCCCAGGGGGAGCAAGAGACCCAGTACTTC
- TRBJ2-7 TRBV7-9 13 - CASSLVDSYEQYF TGTGCCAGCAGCTTAGTAGACAGCTACGAGCAGTACTTC
TRBD1 TRBJ1-1 TRBV9 13 - CASSQGAKTEAFF TGTGCCAGCTCCCAGGGGGCTAAGACTGAAGCTTTCTTT
- TRBJ2-5 TRBV28 15 - CASSLGAGFAETQYF TGTGCCAGCAGTTTAGGGGCGGGATTTGCGGAGACCCAGTACTTC
- TRBJ2-7 TRBV9 14 once CASSAGDGFYEQYF TGTGCCAGCAGCGCAGGGGACGGGTTCTACGAGCAGTACTTC
- TRBJ2-3 TRBV7-9 14 - CASSSPGRADTQYF TGTGCCAGCAGCTCCCCAGGTAGGGCAGATACGCAGTATTTT
- TRBJ1-1 TRBV6-6 14 - CASSYGGMNTEAFF TGTGCCAGCAGTTACGGGGGGATGAACACTGAAGCTTTCTTT
- TRBJ1-1 TRBV5-6 12 - CASSLGQTEAFF TGTGCCAGCAGCTTGGGGCAGACTGAAGCTTTCTTT
TRBD2 TRBJ2-2 TRBV9 16 - CASSLTGTSFTGELFF TGTGCCAGCAGCTTAACCGGGACTAGTTTCACCGGGGAGCTGTTTTTT
- TRBJ1-3 TRBV4-1 15 - CASSQDRGRGNTIYF TGCGCCAGCAGCCAAGACCGAGGGAGGGGAAACACCATATATTTT
- TRBJ2-3 TRBV4-2 17 - CASSGQPLSAGTDTQYF TGTGCCAGCAGCGGTCAACCACTCTCAGCAGGCACAGATACGCAGTATTTT
TRBD2 TRBJ2-7 TRBV19 16 - CASSILAGRPSYEQYF TGTGCCAGTAGTATCTTAGCGGGAAGGCCTTCCTACGAGCAGTACTTC